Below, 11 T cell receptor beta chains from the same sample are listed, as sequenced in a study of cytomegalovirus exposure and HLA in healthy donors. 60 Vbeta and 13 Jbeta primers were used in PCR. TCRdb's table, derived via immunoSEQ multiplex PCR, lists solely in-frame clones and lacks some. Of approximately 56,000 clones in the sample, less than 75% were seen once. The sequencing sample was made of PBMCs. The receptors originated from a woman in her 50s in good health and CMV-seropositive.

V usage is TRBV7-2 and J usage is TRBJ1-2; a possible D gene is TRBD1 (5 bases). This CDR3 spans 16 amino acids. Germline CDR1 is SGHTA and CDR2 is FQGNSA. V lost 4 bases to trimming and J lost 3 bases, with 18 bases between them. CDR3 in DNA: TGTGCCAGCAGCTCATACACGGGACTGGGCGACTATGGCTACACCTTC. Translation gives CASSSYTGLGDYGYTF.

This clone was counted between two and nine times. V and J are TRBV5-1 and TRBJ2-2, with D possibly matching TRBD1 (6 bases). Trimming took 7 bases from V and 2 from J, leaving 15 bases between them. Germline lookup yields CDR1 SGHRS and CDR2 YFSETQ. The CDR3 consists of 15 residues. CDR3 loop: CASRTEVTNTGELFF. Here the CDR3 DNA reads TGCGCCAGCCGGACAGAGGTTACTAACACCGGGGAGCTGTTTTTT.

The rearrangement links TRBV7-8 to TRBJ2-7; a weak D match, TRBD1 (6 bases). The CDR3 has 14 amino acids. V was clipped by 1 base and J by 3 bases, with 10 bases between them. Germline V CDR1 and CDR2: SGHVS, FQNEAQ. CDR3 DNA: TGTGCCAGCAGCTTAGTCAGGGGTGGCTACGAGCAGTACTTC. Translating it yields CASSLVRGGYEQYF.

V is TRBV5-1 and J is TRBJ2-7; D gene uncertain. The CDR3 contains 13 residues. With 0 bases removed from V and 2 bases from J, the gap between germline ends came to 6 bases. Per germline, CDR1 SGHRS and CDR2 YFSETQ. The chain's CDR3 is CASSLDRAYEQYF. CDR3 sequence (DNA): TGCGCCAGCAGCTTGGACAGAGCCTACGAGCAGTACTTC.

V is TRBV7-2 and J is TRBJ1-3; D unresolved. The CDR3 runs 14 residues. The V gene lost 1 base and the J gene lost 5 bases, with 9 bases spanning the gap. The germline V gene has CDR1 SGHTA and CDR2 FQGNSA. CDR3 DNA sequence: TGTGCCAGCAGCTTAGAACCCGGTCGAAACACCATATATTTT. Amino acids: CASSLEPGRNTIYF.

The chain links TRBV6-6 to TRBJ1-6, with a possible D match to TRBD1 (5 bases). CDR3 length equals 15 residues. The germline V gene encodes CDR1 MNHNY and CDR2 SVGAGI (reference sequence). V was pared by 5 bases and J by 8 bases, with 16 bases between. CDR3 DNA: TGTGCCAGCAGTCGGGGGGACTGGAAGGATTCACCCCTCCACTTT. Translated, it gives CASSRGDWKDSPLHF.

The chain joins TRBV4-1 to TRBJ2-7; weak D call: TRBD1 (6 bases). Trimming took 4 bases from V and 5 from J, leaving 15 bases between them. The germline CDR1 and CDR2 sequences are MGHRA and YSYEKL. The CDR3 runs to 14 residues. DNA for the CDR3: TGCGCCAGCAGCCCCCCCGGAAGGGGGAACGAGCAGTACTTC. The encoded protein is CASSPPGRGNEQYF.

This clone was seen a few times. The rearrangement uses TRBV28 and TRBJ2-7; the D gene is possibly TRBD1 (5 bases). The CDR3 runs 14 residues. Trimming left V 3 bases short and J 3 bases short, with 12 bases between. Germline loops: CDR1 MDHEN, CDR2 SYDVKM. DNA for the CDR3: TGTGCCAGCAGTTTGTGGCAGGGCGTCTACGAGCAGTACTTC. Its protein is CASSLWQGVYEQYF.

CDR3 in amino acids: CASNEGTTDEQYF. The CDR3 DNA is TGTGCCAGCAATGAGGGGACAACAGACGAGCAGTACTTC. The genes are TRBV5-6 and TRBJ2-7; the D gene is possibly TRBD1 (6 bases). Deletions cut 6 bases from V and 5 bases from J, with 15 bases between. Germline assignment: CDR1 SGHDT and CDR2 YYEEEE. The CDR3 has 13 residues.

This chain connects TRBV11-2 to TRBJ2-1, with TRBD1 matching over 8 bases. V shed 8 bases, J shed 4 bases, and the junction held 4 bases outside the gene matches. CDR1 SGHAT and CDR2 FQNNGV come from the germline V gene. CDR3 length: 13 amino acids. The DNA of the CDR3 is TGTGCCAGCTCCGACAGGGGTTACAATGAGCAGTTCTTC. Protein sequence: CASSDRGYNEQFF.

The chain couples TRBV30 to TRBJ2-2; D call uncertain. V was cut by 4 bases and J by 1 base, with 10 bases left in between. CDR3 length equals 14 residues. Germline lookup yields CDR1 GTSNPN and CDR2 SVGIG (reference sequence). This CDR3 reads CAWMSPGNTGELFF. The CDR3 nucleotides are TGTGCCTGGATGTCTCCAGGGAACACCGGGGAGCTGTTTTTT.